This TCR beta chain is drawn from a study of molecular identifiers for immune sequencing clone quantification. Looking at the study overall: The replicate experiment used RNA from roughly 20,000 or 100,000 naive CD8 cells. This RNA was split into five aliquots, and four of them were sequenced.

Trimming took off 4 bases at V and 5 bases at J, with 15 bases between the two ends. The CDR3 has 14 amino acids. The V gene's germline CDR1 is SEHNR and CDR2 FQNEAQ (reference sequence). This clonotype was seen repeatedly, ten times or more. Preparation methods for the bulk TCR libraries were those previously described, with listed TCR primers. TCRdb redid the calling of the PCR reads with MiXCR, one entry per CDR3 protein. This sample has about 640,000 distinct CDR3 sequences, with nearly 20% found just once. The origin of this receptor is a human donor in good health. Some libraries in this study had Jurkat cell RNA spiked in. The sample taken for sequencing was naive CD8+ T cells from blood, with Jurkat cell RNA spiked in. Sample subset: FACS-sorted CD8+CD4-CCR7+CD45RA+ naive T cells. The V gene is TRBV7-9, the J gene TRBJ2-7, with TRBD1 as a possible D gene (5 bases). CDR3 coding DNA: TGTGCCAGCAGCTCCCCTGCAGGGTTGAACGAGCAGTACTTC. Its translation: CASSSPAGLNEQYF.